These T cell receptor beta chains were read from a single sample in a study of T cells in narcolepsy. Profiled with immunoSEQ multiplex PCR; TCRdb holds only in-frame clones, not every one. The sample contains 20,000 to 25,000 clones, approximately 85% of which appear only once. The specimen sequenced was memory (CD45RA-) CD4+ T cells from blood. Source of these receptors: a human donor in good health. The CDR3 runs from the conserved cysteine through the conserved F or W. A D gene is named only where the DNA matches it firmly. The size of a clone is reported for some rows only, either as once, few or many, or as a class for expanded clones.

V gene	clone size	D gene	J gene	CDR3 protein	CDR3 DNA
TRBV6-6	-	-	TRBJ1-5	CASSYSWDSNQPQHF	TGTGCCAGCAGTTACTCGTGGGACAGCAATCAGCCCCAGCATTTT
TRBV16	-	-	TRBJ2-3	CASSSSGPDTQYF	TGTGCCAGCAGCAGCAGCGGCCCAGATACGCAGTATTTT
TRBV2	-	-	TRBJ2-3	CASNGALPADTQYF	TGTGCCAGCAATGGGGCCCTACCCGCAGATACGCAGTATTTT
TRBV28	-	TRBD2	TRBJ2-7	CASSAGGDYEQYF	TGTGCCAGCTCAGCGGGAGGGGACTACGAGCAGTACTTC
TRBV6-6	-	-	TRBJ1-1	CASSYSENTEAFF	TGTGCCAGCAGTTATTCCGAGAACACTGAAGCTTTCTTT
TRBV4-2	-	-	TRBJ1-6	CASSQEGTGSSNSPLHF	TGTGCCAGCAGCCAAGAGGGAACCGGGTCCTCTAATTCACCCCTCCACTTT
TRBV27	-	TRBD1	TRBJ2-3	CASSSLLWDRESTDTQYF	TGTGCCAGCTCCTCTCTCCTTTGGGACAGAGAGAGCACAGATACGCAGTATTTT
TRBV28	-	TRBD1	TRBJ2-1	CAIGGQSSYNEQFF	TGTGCCATAGGGGGACAGAGCTCCTACAATGAGCAGTTCTTC
TRBV5-1	-	-	TRBJ2-2	CASSLDVVRGTGELFF	TGCGCCAGCAGCTTGGACGTGGTCAGGGGAACCGGGGAGCTGTTTTTT
TRBV5-1	-	TRBD1	TRBJ2-3	CASSLGTGGSDTQYF	TGCGCCAGCAGCTTGGGTACAGGGGGCTCAGATACGCAGTATTTT
TRBV18	-	TRBD2	TRBJ2-2	CASSLKPAQGGGLFF	TGTGCCAGCTCTTTAAAACCCGCGCAGGGCGGGGGGCTGTTTTTT
TRBV19	-	TRBD1	TRBJ2-5	CASSIIDGTGRETQYF	TGTGCCAGTAGTATAATTGATGGGACAGGGAGGGAGACCCAGTACTTC
TRBV5-6	-	-	TRBJ1-1	CASSLAPLDTEAFF	TGTGCCAGCAGCTTGGCCCCGTTGGACACTGAAGCTTTCTTT
TRBV6-1	once	-	TRBJ1-4	CASSEHLRGANEKLFF	TGTGCCAGCAGTGAGCATCTCCGGGGGGCTAATGAAAAACTGTTTTTT
TRBV5-8	-	-	TRBJ2-2	CASSLRRLAKTNRGELFF	TGTGCCAGCAGCTTAAGGCGGCTAGCGAAAACCAATCGCGGGGAGCTGTTTTTT
TRBV5-4	-	TRBD2	TRBJ2-7	CASSLTSGPTYEQYF	TGTGCCAGCAGCTTGACTAGCGGTCCTACCTACGAGCAGTACTTC
TRBV2	-	-	TRBJ2-1	CASRIGQGGLVGGYEQFF	TGTGCCAGCAGGATAGGGCAGGGGGGACTAGTGGGTGGGTATGAGCAGTTCTTC
TRBV18	-	-	TRBJ2-2	CASSLKPAQGGELFF	TGTGCCAGCTCTTTAAAACCCGCGCAGGGCGGGGAGCTGTTTTTT
TRBV5-4	-	-	TRBJ2-5	CASSLQETQYF	TGTGCCAGCAGCTTGCAAGAGACCCAGTACTTC
TRBV6-5	once	-	TRBJ2-7	CASRRRDSSYEQYF	TGTGCCAGCAGGAGGAGGGACAGCTCCTACGAGCAGTACTTC
TRBV4-2	few	-	TRBJ1-2	CASSSGLLLNYGYTF	TGTGCCAGCAGCTCCGGATTACTCCTTAACTATGGCTACACCTTC
TRBV19	-	-	TRBJ1-5	CASSIVPGKRGQPQHF	TGTGCCAGTAGTATAGTCCCGGGCAAAAGGGGGCAGCCCCAGCATTTT
TRBV7-2	-	TRBD1	TRBJ2-7	CASTGQGIESSYEQYF	TGTGCCAGCACGGGACAGGGGATTGAAAGCTCCTACGAGCAGTACTTC
TRBV11-3	few	TRBD1	TRBJ2-3	CASSEGLGQGTDTQYF	TGTGCCAGCAGCGAGGGACTCGGACAGGGGACAGATACGCAGTATTTT
TRBV6-5	-	-	TRBJ1-2	CASSESSNYGYTF	TGTGCCAGCAGTGAAAGTTCTAACTATGGCTACACCTTC
TRBV11-2	-	-	TRBJ2-7	CASSSGHGGAYEQYF	TGTGCCAGCAGCTCGGGACACGGAGGAGCCTACGAGCAGTACTTC
TRBV6-1	-	-	TRBJ1-4	CASSEGQTIARELFF	TGTGCCAGCAGTGAAGGGCAGACCATTGCCCGCGAACTGTTTTTT
TRBV6-1	-	TRBD1	TRBJ1-5	CAGSPDRGRQPQHF	TGTGCCGGCAGTCCGGACAGGGGGCGTCAGCCCCAGCATTTT
TRBV6-5	-	-	TRBJ2-3	CASSYSRAADTQYF	TGTGCCAGCAGTTACTCGAGGGCGGCAGATACGCAGTATTTT
TRBV5-1	few	-	TRBJ2-6	CASSLGSTGSGANVLTF	TGCGCCAGCAGCTTGGGGTCAACGGGCTCTGGGGCCAACGTCCTGACTTTC
TRBV4-3	-	-	TRBJ1-2	CASSHSSEAQGYTF	TGCGCCAGCAGCCATTCCTCAGAGGCGCAAGGCTACACCTTC
TRBV6-5	-	-	TRBJ2-7	CASRAGTLDYEQYF	TGTGCCAGCAGGGCCGGGACTCTTGACTACGAGCAGTACTTC
TRBV5-1	-	-	TRBJ2-7	CASSLAVTGQGYEQYF	TGCGCCAGCAGCTTGGCCGTTACGGGACAAGGATACGAGCAGTACTTC
TRBV7-8	-	TRBD1	TRBJ2-3	CASSGGTGGVGRVSTDTQYF	TGTGCCAGCAGCGGGGGGACAGGGGGCGTCGGGCGGGTCAGCACAGATACGCAGTATTTT
TRBV4-2	-	-	TRBJ2-4	CASSQGGSIQYF	TGTGCCAGCAGCCAAGGGGGGAGCATTCAGTACTTC
TRBV9	-	-	TRBJ1-1	CASSPLGQGGDTEAFF	TGTGCCAGCAGCCCTCTAGGGCAGGGCGGGGACACTGAAGCTTTCTTT
TRBV7-9	-	-	TRBJ2-7	CASSGTAYEQYF	TGTGCCAGCAGTGGTACTGCCTACGAGCAGTACTTC
TRBV19	-	-	TRBJ1-1	CASSSGLNTEAFF	TGTGCCAGTAGTTCAGGCCTGAACACTGAAGCTTTCTTT
TRBV5-1	-	-	TRBJ1-1	CASSLVPGAGTEAFF	TGCGCCAGCAGCTTGGTCCCGGGGGCAGGAACTGAAGCTTTCTTT
TRBV6-4	-	-	TRBJ2-7	CASSEGPGLSKEQYF	TGTGCCAGCAGTGAGGGACCTGGTCTTTCGAAAGAGCAGTACTTC
TRBV27	once	TRBD1	TRBJ1-1	CASSVGQVNTEAFF	TGTGCCAGCAGTGTCGGACAGGTGAACACTGAAGCTTTCTTT
TRBV4-3	once	TRBD2	TRBJ2-7	CASSQAPRTGLAGGEQYF	TGCGCCAGCAGCCAAGCCCCCCGAACGGGACTAGCGGGAGGCGAGCAGTACTTC
TRBV7-8	-	TRBD1	TRBJ1-5	CASSRGFGTGSQPQHF	TGTGCCAGCAGCCGAGGATTCGGGACAGGGTCCCAGCCCCAGCATTTT
TRBV21-1	-	-	TRBJ1-5	CASSIRQGHNQPQHF	TGTGCCAGCAGCATAAGACAGGGCCACAATCAGCCCCAGCATTTT
TRBV13	-	TRBD1	TRBJ1-5	CASSSPPPGTVEQGPQHF	TGTGCCAGCAGCTCGCCCCCCCCCGGGACAGTGGAGCAAGGGCCTCAGCATTTT
TRBV6-5	few	-	TRBJ1-5	CASRGRLSGQPQHF	TGTGCCAGCAGGGGCCGGTTATCGGGTCAGCCCCAGCATTTT
TRBV6-5	-	-	TRBJ1-1	CASSDFRLEAFF	TGTGCCAGCAGTGATTTCAGGCTCGAGGCTTTCTTT
TRBV6-6	-	TRBD1	TRBJ1-1	CASSYSEQGTEAFF	TGTGCCAGCAGTTACTCGGAACAGGGGACTGAAGCTTTCTTT
TRBV30	-	TRBD1	TRBJ2-2	CAWSETGGYTGELFF	TGTGCCTGGAGTGAGACAGGGGGCTACACCGGGGAGCTGTTTTTT
TRBV4-3	-	-	TRBJ2-7	CASSQEVLSYEQYF	TGCGCCAGCAGCCAAGAGGTCCTCTCCTACGAGCAGTACTTC
TRBV28	-	-	TRBJ2-6	CASSQGANVLTF	TGTGCCAGCAGCCAGGGGGCCAACGTCCTGACTTTC
TRBV6-5	-	TRBD1	TRBJ2-4	CASTSATGGNIQYF	TGTGCCAGCACCTCTGCCACAGGGGGCAACATTCAGTACTTC
TRBV6-6	-	-	TRBJ1-3	CASSEDDNFSGNTIYF	TGTGCCAGCAGCGAGGACGACAACTTCTCTGGAAACACCATATATTTT
TRBV5-5	-	-	TRBJ2-5	CASSVFGRDQETQYF	TGTGCCAGCAGCGTCTTCGGACGGGACCAAGAGACCCAGTACTTC
TRBV7-9	-	-	TRBJ2-7	CASSILPYEQYF	TGTGCCAGCAGCATCCTACCCTACGAGCAGTACTTC
TRBV6-5	-	-	TRBJ2-7	CASRDRSLSYEQYF	TGTGCCAGCAGAGACAGGAGCCTCTCCTACGAGCAGTACTTC
TRBV6-6	-	-	TRBJ2-1	CASRDFSEQFF	TGTGCCAGCAGAGACTTCAGTGAGCAGTTCTTC
TRBV4-1	-	-	TRBJ2-1	CASSPWGTPSSYNEQFF	TGCGCCAGCAGCCCGTGGGGGACGCCTAGCTCCTACAATGAGCAGTTCTTC
TRBV28	-	-	TRBJ2-1	CASRPPGSLSYNEQFF	TGTGCCAGCAGGCCCCCAGGGTCATTGTCCTACAATGAGCAGTTCTTC
TRBV7-9	-	-	TRBJ1-5	CASSLVGDYQHF	TGTGCCAGCAGCTTAGTGGGCGACTACCAGCATTTT